The 5 T cell receptor beta chains given below trace back to one sample, sequenced in a study of CD8 T cells in Susac syndrome. It was with random hexamers that roughly 0.5 to 1 ug RNA was reverse transcribed. TCRdb recomputed calls from the immunoSEQ multiplex PCR reads with MiXCR, one row per CDR3 protein. The table has a few hundred thousand distinct CDR3 sequences, about 88% seen once. The sequencing sample was made of CD8+ T cells from PBMCs. The receptor source for this set is a human donor with multiple sclerosis.

This sequence joins TRBV27 and TRBJ2-3; D perhaps matches TRBD2 (6 bases). The CDR3 contains 13 residues. CDR1 and CDR2 from the germline V gene are MNHEY and SMNVEV (reference sequence). Trimming removed 7 bases from V and 3 bases from J, with 11 bases in between. Written as DNA, the CDR3 is TGTGCCAGCACCCTTAGCGGAACAGATACGCAGTATTTT. Its protein product is CASTLSGTDTQYF.

The rearrangement uses TRBV7-9 and TRBJ1-2; D unresolved. The V and J ends lost 1 base and 8 bases respectively, with 14 bases between them. The CDR3 is made up of 14 amino acids. The V gene's germline CDR1 is SEHNR and CDR2 FQNEAQ (reference sequence). The CDR3 protein is CASSLDGQPSGYTF. In DNA form, the CDR3 reads TGTGCCAGCAGCTTAGATGGGCAGCCGTCCGGCTACACCTTC.

The chain employs TRBV9 and TRBJ1-4; D unresolved. This CDR3 spans 15 amino acids. The V gene's germline CDR1 is SGDLS and CDR2 YYNGEE. The V end lost 0 bases, the J end lost 7 bases, and 13 bases lay between the germline ends. In nucleotides, the CDR3 is TGTGCCAGCAGCGTAGGCCAATCGGGAGGTGAAAAACTGTTTTTT. This sequence encodes CASSVGQSGGEKLFF.

This chain uses TRBV11-3 with TRBJ2-3, with a weak D call TRBD2 (6 bases). In germline, CDR1 is SGHNT, CDR2 YENEEA. V lost 3 bases, J lost 2 bases, and 6 bases lay in between. CDR3 length equals 13 residues. The CDR3 DNA sequence: TGTGCCAGCAGCTTGCGGGACACAGATACGCAGTATTTT. This sequence encodes CASSLRDTDTQYF.

The rearrangement joins TRBV20-1 to TRBJ1-3, with no clear D. The CDR3 loop spans 15 amino acids. Looked up from germline, CDR1 is DFQATT and CDR2 is SNEGSKA (reference sequence). Trimming cost V 3 bases and J 0 bases, with 12 bases left between them. CDR3 DNA sequence: TGCAGTGCTAGGGCCCCTGCGAACTCTGGAAACACCATATATTTT. Protein: CSARAPANSGNTIYF.